Listed below are T cell receptor beta chains from one sample, sequenced in a study of regulatory T cells in long-lasting Graves disease. TCRdb reprocessed the multiplex PCR reads with MiXCR, giving one entry per CDR3 protein. In the table there are about 440,000 distinct CDR3 sequences, roughly 15% of which are singletons. The sample also formed part of further work on T cells in Graves' hyperthyroidism and ophthalmopathy.

This sample comprised peripheral blood mononuclear cells (PBMCs), obtained at new diagnosis, from a patient treated with antithyroid drugs. The receptors derive from a woman younger than 35 with Graves disease. CDR3s include the opening cysteine and the closing phenylalanine or tryptophan. The order of the fields is V gene, clone size, J gene, D gene, CDR3 protein, CDR3 DNA. D genes are given only for firm matches. Only some rows state a clone size, as once, few, many or a class for expanded clones.

>TRBV7-3|.|TRBJ2-1|TRBD1
CASELPQGVYNEQFF
TGTGCCAGCGAGCTCCCCCAGGGGGTTTACAATGAGCAGTTCTTC
>TRBV20-1|many|TRBJ2-1|TRBD1
CSARDFPLAGGSYNEQFF
TGCAGTGCTAGAGATTTCCCGCTCGCAGGGGGCTCCTACAATGAGCAGTTCTTC
>TRBV28|few|TRBJ2-1|TRBD2
CASSLRVSGTNEQFF
TGTGCCAGCAGTTTGCGTGTTAGCGGGACCAATGAGCAGTTCTTC
>TRBV2|many|TRBJ2-5|.
CASSASGAEETQYF
TGTGCCAGCAGTGCCTCCGGGGCGGAGGAGACCCAGTACTTC
>TRBV11-1|many|TRBJ2-1|TRBD2
CASSSTSGNSYNEQFF
TGTGCCAGCAGCTCCACTAGCGGAAACTCCTACAATGAGCAGTTCTTC
>TRBV28|.|TRBJ1-2|.
CASGNAGYHRYTF
TGTGCCAGCGGGAACGCAGGGTATCATCGCTACACCTTC
>TRBV6-1|.|TRBJ2-5|.
CATRDRLGYQETQYF
TGTGCCACCCGGGACCGGTTGGGGTATCAAGAGACCCAGTACTTC
>TRBV6-1|many|TRBJ2-1|.
CASSATSASYNEQFF
TGTGCCAGCAGTGCAACTAGTGCCTCCTACAATGAGCAGTTCTTC
>TRBV5-1|.|TRBJ1-2|.
CASSLAGQYGYTF
TGCGCCAGCAGCTTGGCCGGACAGTATGGCTACACCTTC
>TRBV7-2|many|TRBJ2-1|.
CASSRGGLGEQFF
TGTGCCAGCAGTAGAGGGGGTTTAGGTGAGCAGTTCTTC
>TRBV5-4|.|TRBJ2-1|TRBD2
CASSSVAGPYNEQFF
TGTGCCAGCAGCTCAGTAGCGGGCCCCTACAATGAGCAGTTCTTC
>TRBV6-1|many|TRBJ1-1|TRBD1
CASRRTGVNTEAFF
TGTGCCAGCAGGAGGACAGGGGTTAACACTGAAGCTTTCTTT
>TRBV3-1|many|TRBJ2-1|TRBD2
CASSQVPSGLEQFF
TGTGCCAGCAGCCAAGTGCCTAGCGGGTTGGAGCAGTTCTTC
>TRBV6-1|many|TRBJ2-7|TRBD1
CASSTHRDRDYEQYF
TGTGCCAGCAGTACCCACCGGGACAGGGACTACGAGCAGTACTTC
>TRBV6-1|many|TRBJ2-2|TRBD2
CASSALAGVNTGELFF
TGTGCCAGCAGTGCCTTAGCGGGTGTTAACACCGGGGAGCTGTTTTTT
>TRBV5-1|many|TRBJ2-7|TRBD1
CASSFSGGGTYEQYF
TGCGCCAGCAGCTTTTCAGGGGGCGGGACCTACGAGCAGTACTTC
>TRBV11-2|.|TRBJ2-1|TRBD2
CASSSGLAGAAYEQFF
TGTGCCAGCAGCTCGGGACTAGCGGGAGCTGCATATGAGCAGTTCTTC
>TRBV3-1|many|TRBJ2-7|.
CASSPRAVSYEQYF
TGTGCCAGCAGCCCAAGGGCGGTTTCCTACGAGCAGTACTTC
>TRBV3-1|.|TRBJ2-3|.
CAGSQDSGLSTDTQYF
TGTGCCGGCAGCCAAGATTCGGGGTTAAGCACAGATACGCAGTATTTT
>TRBV29-1|.|TRBJ2-5|.
CSVEDLLGEATQYF
TGCAGCGTTGAAGATCTGCTAGGCGAGGCGACCCAGTACTTC
>TRBV5-1|few|TRBJ2-7|TRBD2
CASSLALTSGGSYEQYF
TGCGCCAGCAGCTTGGCCCTGACTAGCGGGGGATCCTACGAGCAGTACTTC
>TRBV5-6|many|TRBJ2-3|.
CASSSGASTDTQYF
TGTGCCAGCAGCTCCGGAGCGTCCACAGATACGCAGTATTTT
>TRBV6-2/TRBV6-3|.|TRBJ1-4|.
CASRTRDGSNEKLFF
TGTGCCAGCAGAACCCGGGACGGATCTAATGAAAAACTGTTTTTT
>TRBV29-1|.|TRBJ2-4|.
CSGLERSTKNIQYF
TGCAGCGGCTTGGAAAGGTCTACCAAAAACATTCAGTACTTC
>TRBV5-1|many|TRBJ2-7|.
CASSKQGLTYEQYF
TGCGCCAGCAGCAAGCAGGGACTTACCTACGAGCAGTACTTC
>TRBV2|many|TRBJ1-5|TRBD1
CASRDSGTVLNQPQHF
TGTGCCAGCAGGGACTCCGGGACAGTCCTCAATCAGCCCCAGCATTTT
>TRBV7-2|.|TRBJ2-1|TRBD2
CASSLGTSGKIGSYNEQFF
TGTGCCAGCAGCTTGGGGACTAGCGGGAAGATAGGTTCCTACAATGAGCAGTTCTTC
>TRBV7-6|.|TRBJ2-5|TRBD2
CASSLFPSGKAQETQYF
TGTGCCAGCAGCTTATTTCCTAGCGGGAAGGCCCAAGAGACCCAGTACTTC
>TRBV6-6|few|TRBJ2-5|TRBD2
CASSYSTSTRQETQYF
TGTGCCAGCAGTTACTCGACTAGCACACGCCAGGAGACCCAGTACTTC
>TRBV5-1|many|TRBJ2-7|.
CASSLWGGGPSYEQYF
TGCGCCAGCAGCTTATGGGGCGGAGGCCCCTCCTACGAGCAGTACTTC
>TRBV4-3|many|TRBJ2-3|TRBD2
CASSQGAGVGTDTQYF
TGCGCCAGCAGCCAAGGTGCGGGAGTAGGCACAGATACGCAGTATTTT
>TRBV20-1|few|TRBJ2-1|TRBD2
CSTYASGRNNEQFF
TGCAGTACCTATGCTAGCGGGAGAAACAATGAGCAGTTCTTC
>TRBV28|many|TRBJ1-1|TRBD1
CASSLIDRGTTEAFF
TGTGCCAGCAGTTTGATCGACAGGGGGACCACTGAAGCTTTCTTT
>TRBV7-8|few|TRBJ2-7|.
CASSLGGSSGYEQYF
TGTGCCAGCAGCTTAGGGGGAAGCTCCGGCTACGAGCAGTACTTC
>TRBV29-1|many|TRBJ2-7|.
CSVGGTSSYEQYF
TGCAGCGTTGGCGGGACCAGCTCCTACGAGCAGTACTTC
>TRBV7-9|.|TRBJ2-7|.
CASSSFHPYEQYF
TGTGCCAGCAGTTCATTCCATCCCTACGAGCAGTACTTC
>TRBV24-1|many|TRBJ2-5|.
CATRGFTGETQYF
TGTGCCACCAGGGGATTTACAGGGGAGACCCAGTACTTC
>TRBV18|few|TRBJ1-4|.
CASSPESTNEKLFF
TGTGCCAGCTCACCAGAGTCAACTAATGAAAAACTGTTTTTT
>TRBV28|many|TRBJ2-7|TRBD2
CASSFLGLAGGHEQYF
TGTGCCAGCAGTTTCCTCGGACTAGCGGGAGGCCACGAGCAGTACTTC
>TRBV28|many|TRBJ2-3|.
CASSGRRGPGSTDTQYF
TGTGCCAGCAGTGGGAGGAGGGGGCCGGGTAGCACAGATACGCAGTATTTT
>TRBV28|few|TRBJ1-2|.
CASSSNPGVRNYGYTF
TGTGCCAGCAGTTCCAATCCAGGGGTGCGAAACTATGGCTACACCTTC
>TRBV5-1|.|TRBJ2-1|TRBD1
CASSVQGANYEQFF
TGCGCCAGCAGTGTCCAGGGGGCTAACTACGAGCAGTTCTTC
>TRBV28|many|TRBJ2-6|.
CASSPPAAGANVLTF
TGTGCCAGCAGTCCCCCCGCCGCTGGGGCCAACGTCCTGACTTTC
>TRBV28|many|TRBJ2-5|.
CASSPRTDAQETQYF
TGTGCCAGCAGTCCCCGGACAGATGCCCAAGAGACCCAGTACTTC
>TRBV4-1|.|TRBJ1-2|.
CASSQVLGVRDYGYTF
TGCGCCAGCAGCCAGGTTCTAGGGGTTCGGGACTATGGCTACACCTTC
>TRBV30|.|TRBJ1-6|TRBD1
CAWSAPDRGSSPLHF
TGTGCCTGGAGTGCGCCAGACAGGGGTTCTTCACCCCTCCACTTT
>TRBV19|.|TRBJ2-2|TRBD1
CASKDRGNTGELFF
TGTGCCAGTAAGGACAGGGGGAACACCGGGGAGCTGTTTTTT
>TRBV5-4|.|TRBJ2-2|TRBD2
CASSLEGSGRSGELFF
TGTGCCAGCAGCCTCGAGGGTAGCGGGAGGTCCGGGGAGCTGTTTTTT
>TRBV5-1|.|TRBJ2-3|.
CASKKRATDTQYF
TGCGCCAGCAAAAAGCGGGCTACAGATACGCAGTATTTT